Shown below are 27 T cell receptor beta chains from a single sample sequenced in a study of identical twins. TCRdb independently ran MiXCR on the 5' RACE reads; one entry per CDR3 protein. This table holds about 890,000 distinct CDR3 sequences, approximately 13% found once. These same records also appear under a second study, on yellow fever vaccine responses in identical twins.

The specimen was PBMCs. These TCRs come from a young woman in good health.

The table lists this clonotype with many counts. The chain links TRBV6-5 to TRBJ2-6; D is perhaps TRBD1 (6 bases). The CDR3 runs 18 residues. V was clipped by 2 bases and J by 2 bases, with 16 bases between them. Germline V gene lookup returns CDR1 MNHEY and CDR2 SVGAGI. The CDR3 protein is CASSYGGTTSTGANVLTF. The CDR3 DNA reads TGTGCCAGCAGTTACGGTGGGACAACCTCGACTGGGGCCAACGTCCTGACTTTC.

This clonotype was counted at least ten times. This chain joins TRBV28 and TRBJ2-3; 7 bases fit TRBD1. Germline loops: CDR1 MDHEN, CDR2 SYDVKM. The CDR3 contains 15 residues. The trim removed 6 bases at V and 8 bases at J, leaving 14 bases unmatched. The CDR3 spells CASRVRGSRRRTQYF. In nucleotides, the CDR3 is TGTGCCAGCAGGGTCAGGGGGAGCAGACGTCGTACGCAGTATTTT.

The chain has TRBV29-1 and TRBJ2-7; possibly TRBD2 for D (6 bases). Looked up from germline, CDR1 is SQVTM and CDR2 is ANQGSEA. The V end lost 6 bases, the J end lost 0 bases, and 15 bases lay between the germline ends. This CDR3 is 14 amino acids long. The CDR3 sequence: CSVRDSTSSYEQYF. As DNA, the CDR3 is TGCAGCGTCCGGGACTCCACCAGCTCCTACGAGCAGTACTTC.

This clonotype was seen a few times. This chain joins TRBV7-9 and TRBJ1-1, with D unresolved. There are 13 residues in the CDR3. V dropped 7 bases and J dropped 8 bases, with 17 bases sitting between them. Looked up from germline, CDR1 is SEHNR and CDR2 is FQNEAQ (reference sequence). As DNA, the CDR3 is TGTGCCAGCACCCCGGGTGGGGAGGACGAAGCTTTCTTT. This gives the protein CASTPGGEDEAFF.

This clonotype was seen a few times. The chain links TRBV6-1 to TRBJ2-1; TRBD2 matches at 14 bases. In germline, CDR1 is MNHNS, CDR2 SASEGT. The CDR3 runs 16 residues. V dropped 6 bases and J dropped 6; count of bases not matched to a gene: 7. The CDR3: CASRPRLAGGINEQFF. Written as DNA, the CDR3 is TGTGCCAGCAGGCCCCGACTAGCGGGGGGGATCAATGAGCAGTTCTTC.

A few counts support this clonotype. The chain's CDR3 is CSARLGEGAYEQYF. CDR3 nucleotides: TGCAGTGCTAGATTGGGCGAGGGGGCTTACGAGCAGTACTTC. V and J are TRBV20-1 and TRBJ2-7; 7 nucleotides match TRBD1. J was trimmed by 4 bases and V by 2 bases; bases with no gene match: 8. The CDR3 loop spans 14 amino acids. The germline gives CDR1 DFQATT, CDR2 SNEGSKA (reference sequence).

This clonotype was observed a few times. V gene TRBV5-1 combines with J gene TRBJ1-1; D perhaps matches TRBD1 (6 bases). V was trimmed by 0 bases and J by 0 bases, leaving 9 bases between them. The germline CDR1 and CDR2 sequences are SGHRS and YFSETQ. This CDR3 spans 15 amino acids. CDR3 bases: TGCGCCAGCAGCTTGGATAGGGGGGTGAACACTGAAGCTTTCTTT. It is translated as CASSLDRGVNTEAFF.

The chain links TRBV4-1 to TRBJ2-3; possibly TRBD2 for D (6 bases). The ends were cut back, 4 bases at V and 2 bases at J, with 25 bases in the middle. Germline V CDR1 and CDR2: MGHRA, YSYEKL. The CDR3 contains 19 residues. This CDR3 reads CASSPRALIAVAVTDTQYF. The DNA for the CDR3 is TGCGCCAGCAGCCCGCGCGCCTTGATCGCGGTAGCGGTCACAGATACGCAGTATTTT.

This chain uses TRBV10-2 with TRBJ2-2; D unclear. This CDR3 region has 14 residues. Germline values: CDR1 WSHSY, CDR2 SAAADI. Between the trimmed V and J ends, which lost 5 bases and 4 bases, there was a span of 11 bases. CDR3 nucleotide sequence: TGCGCCAGCAGTTGGGAACAGCCCACCGGGGAGCTGTTTTTT. Its translation: CASSWEQPTGELFF.

This clonotype was detected only a few times. The rearrangement joins TRBV11-2 to TRBJ2-3; a weak D match, TRBD1 (5 bases). V gave up 0 bases and J gave up 4 bases, with 23 bases separating them. The CDR3 runs to 19 residues. Germline V gene sequence: CDR1 SGHAT, CDR2 FQNNGV. The CDR3 DNA reads as TGTGCCAGCAGCTTAGATCTTAAAAAAGGGGCCTACCGACCAGATACGCAGTATTTT. Translation gives CASSLDLKKGAYRPDTQYF.

The chain has TRBV20-1 and TRBJ2-3; weak D call: TRBD2 (6 bases). The V end lost 1 base, the J end lost 3 bases, and 17 bases lay between the germline ends. CDR1 and CDR2 from the germline V gene are DFQATT and SNEGSKA (reference sequence). The CDR3 totals 16 residues. The CDR3 nucleotides are TGCAGTGCTAGAGGGGTGGCGGGGTGGAGTACAGATACGCAGTATTTT. Its translation is CSARGVAGWSTDTQYF.

This clonotype has ten or more counts. This chain joins TRBV29-1 and TRBJ2-3, with D perhaps matching TRBD2 (6 bases). The CDR3 sequence is 12 residues long. Germline V gene lookup returns CDR1 SQVTM and CDR2 ANQGSEA. V lost 4 bases and J lost 4, with 9 bases in between. The CDR3 nucleotides read TGCAGCGTTGTGCGGGGCGCAGATACGCAGTATTTT. Amino acids: CSVVRGADTQYF.

This clonotype appeared many times. V usage is TRBV24-1 and J usage is TRBJ1-2; D uncertain. Germline-derived CDR1 and CDR2 are KGHDR and SFDVKD. This CDR3 is built from 16 residues. Between the trimmed V and J ends, which lost 1 base and 2 bases, there was a span of 13 bases. The CDR3 region is CATSDLTTVENYGYTF. The CDR3 DNA sequence: TGTGCCACCAGTGATTTAACGACTGTGGAAAACTATGGCTACACCTTC.

This clonotype was found many times. The V call is TRBV5-4, the J call TRBJ2-7; 12 nucleotides match TRBD2. The CDR3 contains 15 residues. CDR1 is SGHNT, CDR2 YYREEE, per germline (reference sequence). The V and J ends lost 1 base and 3 bases, in that order; junction bases with no gene match: 2. CDR3 bases: TGTGCCAGCAGCTTGAGACTAGCGGGAGTCTACGAGCAGTACTTC. Residues: CASSLRLAGVYEQYF.

On this clonotype itself: An end of the junction does not agree with germline; a read error may underlie this. V is TRBV11-2 and J is TRBJ1-2, with D possibly TRBD1 on 6 matching bases. CDR3 length equals 12 residues. The germline V gene encodes CDR1 SGHAT and CDR2 FQNNGV. The CDR3 reads CASRDSVSGYTF. The CDR3 nucleotides read TGTGCCAGCAGGGACAGCGTGAGCGGCTACACTTTC. Filled out from reference TRBV11-2 and TRBJ1-2, the complete variable domain reads EAGVAQSPRYKIIEKRQSVAFWCNPISGHATLYWYQQILGQGPKLLIQFQNNGVVDDSQLPKDRFSAERLKGVDSTLKIQPAKLEDSAVYLCASRDSVSGYTFGSGTRLTVV.

The chain carries TRBV7-3 and TRBJ2-2; D assignment may be TRBD1 or TRBD2 (5 bases each). The germline gives CDR1 SGHTA, CDR2 FQGTGA. This CDR3 is built from 16 residues. Trimming left V 3 bases short and J 6 bases short, with 17 bases between. The CDR3 region has the DNA TGTGCCAGCAGCTTGGATAAAGGGACCACGTCCGGGGAGCTGTTTTTT. Translating gives CASSLDKGTTSGELFF.

V is TRBV4-1 and J is TRBJ2-3; possible D gene TRBD1, 7 bases. There are 16 residues in the CDR3. Germline V CDR1 and CDR2: MGHRA, YSYEKL. Trimming took off 0 bases at V and 1 base at J, with 11 bases between the two ends. CDR3 protein: CASSQDRRGRTDTQYF. The CDR3, as DNA: TGCGCCAGCAGCCAAGATAGGAGGGGGCGCACAGATACGCAGTATTTT.

In this sample, this clonotype turned up a few times. The rearrangement joins TRBV27 to TRBJ2-1; possibly TRBD2 for D (5 bases). The germline V gene encodes CDR1 MNHEY and CDR2 SMNVEV (reference sequence). V lost 3 bases, J lost 8 bases, and 11 bases lay in between. The CDR3 loop spans 13 amino acids. The DNA for the CDR3 is TGTGCCAGCAGTTTCGCTAGCCACGATGAGCAGTTCTTC. This encodes CASSFASHDEQFF.

The rearrangement joins TRBV7-8 to TRBJ1-6; tentatively, D is TRBD1 (5 bases). Deletions cut 5 bases from V and 7 bases from J, with 18 bases between. There are 16 residues in the CDR3. CDR1 SGHVS and CDR2 FQNEAQ come from the germline V gene. The CDR3 loop is CASSLSGLRGNSPLHF. CDR3 DNA sequence: TGTGCCAGCAGCCTGTCGGGACTGAGAGGGAATTCACCCCTCCACTTT.

This clonotype was picked up a small number of times. This chain uses TRBV12-3 or TRBV12-4 with TRBJ2-7; 7 nucleotides align to TRBD2. The CDR3 has 16 residues. Trimming took 5 bases from V and 0 from J; bases not matched to a gene: 10. The CDR3 is CASSPSFGGSSYEQYF. The CDR3 nucleotides are TGTGCCAGCAGTCCCTCCTTCGGCGGGAGCTCCTACGAGCAGTACTTC.

This rearrangement joins TRBV6-5 to TRBJ1-1, with D perhaps matching TRBD1 (5 bases). The CDR3 sequence is 15 residues long. Deletions cut 0 bases from V and 6 bases from J, with 14 bases between. CDR1 and CDR2 from the germline V gene are MNHEY and SVGAGI. The chain's CDR3 is CASSYSGAGMPEAFF. CDR3 DNA sequence: TGTGCCAGCAGTTACTCAGGGGCCGGGATGCCTGAAGCTTTCTTT.

This clonotype turned up a few times. The chain has TRBV12-3 or TRBV12-4 and TRBJ2-7; the D is unclear. Deletions cut 3 bases from V and 3 bases from J, with 9 bases between. The CDR3 spans 13 residues. CDR3: CASSLTSRYEQYV. CDR3 DNA sequence: TGTGCCAGCAGTTTGACTTCTCGCTACGAGCAGTACGTC.

This clonotype turned up a few times. The chain joins TRBV15 to TRBJ2-1, with 8 bases lining up with TRBD2. V shed 5 bases and J 1 base; nucleotides not matched to a gene: 4. The CDR3 is 15 amino acids. The germline gives CDR1 LNHNV, CDR2 YYDKDF (reference sequence). The CDR3 nucleotides read TGTGCCACCAGCGGTAGCGGGGATTCCTACAATGAGCAGTTCTTC. Amino acids: CATSGSGDSYNEQFF.

About this clonotype: This may be a read error, as it is one base from a much larger clone. CDR3 sequence: CASSLGPPGTGELFF. DNA for the CDR3: TGTGCCAGCAGTTTAGGGCCCCCGGGCACCGGGGAGCTGTTTTTT. The chain combines TRBV6-5 with TRBJ2-2; no clear D gene. Between the trimmed V and J ends, which lost 4 bases and 4 bases, there was a span of 13 bases. This CDR3 is 15 amino acids long. CDR1 and CDR2 (germline): MNHEY, SVGAGI.

V is TRBV5-1 and J is TRBJ2-7, with a possible D match to TRBD2 (5 bases). Trimming took off 3 bases at V and 4 bases at J, with 11 bases between the two ends. CDR3 length: 13 amino acids. Per germline, CDR1 SGHRS and CDR2 YFSETQ. The CDR3 reads CASSYEGDYEQYF. In DNA, the CDR3 is TGCGCCAGCAGCTACGAGGGCGATTACGAGCAGTACTTC.

Only a few counts were recorded for this clonotype. V is TRBV20-1 and J is TRBJ2-7; D is uncertain. V dropped 0 bases and J dropped 3 bases, with 9 bases sitting between them. Per the germline V gene, CDR1 is DFQATT and CDR2 is SNEGSKA (reference sequence). The CDR3 runs to 13 residues. CDR3 loop: CSARDFASYEQYF. Here the CDR3 DNA reads TGCAGTGCTAGAGATTTCGCAAGCTACGAGCAGTACTTC.

A few counts support this clonotype. The chain recombines TRBV11-2 with TRBJ2-3; D might be TRBD1 (5 bases). The CDR3 spans 18 residues. Germline V lookup: CDR1 SGHAT, CDR2 FQNNGV. V was clipped by 1 base and J by 0 bases, with 17 bases between them. The CDR3 coding sequence is TGTGCCAGCAGCTTAGTTCTCTCGGCAGGGCATAGCACAGATACGCAGTATTTT. This translates into CASSLVLSAGHSTDTQYF.